The present T cell receptor beta chain was sequenced within a study of preoperative IRX-2 immunotherapy in early breast cancer. Sample treatment: preoperative locoregional IRX-2 cytokine immunotherapy. TCRdb's copy holds only in-frame clones and misses some; the assay was immunoSEQ multiplex PCR. The table shows 25,000 to 30,000 clones, with 82% occurring only once. This clone was seen a few times. The sample was taken from a patient treated with IRX-2 immunotherapy. The clonotype originates from a human donor with breast cancer.

This chain's CDR3 is CASAGQPWSNEQFF. In DNA, the CDR3 is TGTGCCAGCGCCGGCCAGCCATGGTCGAATGAGCAGTTCTTC. This chain joins TRBV7-1 and TRBJ2-1; D gene uncertain. TRBV7-1 counts as an open reading frame of uncertain function. CDR3 length: 14 amino acids. Trimming took 8 bases from V and 7 from J, leaving 18 bases between them.